This T cell receptor (beta chain) was found in a study of beta chain features in type 1 diabetes. Sequencing targeted expressed TCRB transcripts, as all isolated RNA had been reverse transcribed. Only in-frame clones appear in the TCRdb table, and some are missing; sequencing was by immunoSEQ multiplex PCR. The data hold over 350,000 clones, with approximately 15% observed a single time. Germline CDR1 SGHTA, CDR2 FQGTGA. Trimming removed 2 bases at V and 8 bases at J, with 21 bases between. The length of the CDR3 is 16 residues. This receptor was identified in a woman younger than 35 in good health. Material for sequencing was naive CD4+ T cells from blood. This chain uses TRBV7-3 with TRBJ1-2, with no clear D. The CDR3 bases are TGTGCCAGCAGCTTATGGGAAACGAAGCGGTTAGACGGCTACACCTTC. Protein: CASSLWETKRLDGYTF. Combining the CDR3 with reference TRBV7-3 and TRBJ1-2 gives the whole variable domain GAGVSQTPSNKVTEKGKYVELRCDPISGHTALYWYRQSLGQGPEFLIYFQGTGAADDSGLPNDRFFAVRPEGSVSTLKIQRTERGDSAVYLCASSLWETKRLDGYTFGSGTRLTVV.